This TCR beta chain appears in the sequencing data of a study of Graves' ophthalmopathy and Graves' hyperthyroidism. Overall study results and limits: Using 13 signatures, a model distinguished ophthalmopathy from stable hyperthyroidism, reaching just under 90% sensitivity and 81.08% specificity. The majority of expanded thyroid clonotypes above 0.001 frequency also occurred in blood.

This clonotype was recorded at least ten times. Antigen specificity is unknown. The germline V gene encodes CDR1 MNHEY and CDR2 SVGAGI. The CDR3 extends over 14 amino acids. Trimming took off 2 bases at V and 2 bases at J, with 9 bases between the two ends. Amplification from RNA transcripts yielded the TCR beta CDR3 regions. The library came from an HTBI-primed first-round RT-PCR and a second-round multiplex PCR. MiXCR was run by TCRdb on the multiplex PCR reads, yielding one entry per CDR3 protein. This sample has about 600,000 distinct CDR3 sequences, with less than 45% found just once. The chain uses TRBV6-5 and TRBJ2-5; no clear D. The receptor comes from an adult man with Graves' hyperthyroidism. The sequenced material came from peripheral blood or thyroid tissue (not recorded which). DNA of the CDR3: TGTGCCAGCAGTTACGGTACGCCACAAGAGACCCAGTACTTC. It yields the protein CASSYGTPQETQYF.